These 10 T cell receptor beta chains were sequenced from one sample in a study of shared clonotypes between healthy human individuals. TCRdb's table, derived via immunoSEQ multiplex PCR, lists solely in-frame clones and lacks some. The sample comprises about 870,000 clones, around 92% of which are singletons, and less than 25% rests with the top ten. Only CD45RO-negative cells positively selected for CCR7 counted as naive CD8 cells, so terminally differentiated effector memory CD45RA+ cells were excluded. Sequencing was carried out using naive CD8+ T cells sorted from blood. The receptors originated from a man aged 30 to 39 in good health.

V is TRBV6-5 and J is TRBJ1-5; D is undetermined. CDR3 length: 15 amino acids. V dropped 6 bases and J dropped 0 bases, with 12 bases sitting between them. Per germline, CDR1 MNHEY and CDR2 SVGAGI. CDR3 sequence (DNA): TGTGCCAGCAGACAAAGGGTCTATAGCAATCAGCCCCAGCATTTT. Translation: CASRQRVYSNQPQHF.

Details on this clone: A much larger clone differs by one base, so this may be a read error. The chain combines TRBV7-9 with TRBJ2-5; perhaps D is TRBD1 or TRBD2 (5 bases each). Trimming took 9 bases from V and 5 from J, leaving 19 bases between them. Per germline, CDR1 SEHNR and CDR2 FQNEAQ (reference sequence). This CDR3 is built from 14 residues. The CDR3 loop reads CASGDQGVRETQYF. CDR3 bases: TGTGCCAGTGGGGACCAAGGGGTTAGGGAGACCCAGTACTTC.

This clone was picked up a small number of times. The chain is built from TRBV29-1 and TRBJ2-3; 9 nucleotides line up with TRBD2. CDR3 length: 15 amino acids. The ends lost 4 bases at V and 4 bases at J; junction bases unmatched: 9. Germline assignment: CDR1 SQVTM and CDR2 ANQGSEA. CDR3 sequence reads: CSVGVVAGVPDTQYF. CDR3 bases: TGCAGCGTTGGTGTTGTAGCGGGAGTCCCAGATACGCAGTATTTT.

The chain joins TRBV2 to TRBJ2-7; possibly TRBD2 for D (6 bases). With 3 bases removed from V and 7 bases from J, the gap between germline ends came to 13 bases. Germline assignment: CDR1 SNHLY and CDR2 FYNNEI. This CDR3 is 13 amino acids long. CDR3 DNA: TGTGCCAGCAGTGACGCGGGGCAGCATGAGCAGTACTTC. It codes for CASSDAGQHEQYF.

The J gene is TRBJ2-7, the V gene TRBV7-3; 8 bases are a match to TRBD2. Trimming cost V 5 bases and J 4 bases; bases outside gene matches: 10. The germline V gene encodes CDR1 SGHTA and CDR2 FQGTGA. This CDR3 spans 15 amino acids. In DNA, the CDR3 is TGTGCCAGCAGCCTCGCCGGGGGGGAGCGGTACGAGCAGTACTTC. It yields the protein CASSLAGGERYEQYF.

J is TRBJ2-1 and V is TRBV7-3; the D is unclear. This CDR3 region has 13 residues. Looked up from germline, CDR1 is SGHTA and CDR2 is FQGTGA. The V gene lost 5 bases and the J gene lost 6 bases, with 11 bases spanning the gap. The CDR3 here is CASSHGSRNEQFF. CDR3 nucleotide sequence: TGTGCCAGCAGCCATGGGTCGCGCAATGAGCAGTTCTTC.

The chain joins TRBV9 to TRBJ2-1; the match to TRBD2 covers 7 bases. The CDR3 is 16 residues long. Trimming removed 3 bases from V and 5 bases from J; junction bases left unmatched: 11. Germline-derived CDR1 and CDR2 are SGDLS and YYNGEE. CDR3 sequence (DNA): TGTGCCAGCAGCGCCTCTGAGATAGCGGGTCACAATGAGCAGTTCTTC. Protein sequence: CASSASEIAGHNEQFF.

This chain connects TRBV9 to TRBJ2-1; 9 bases align to TRBD1. Germline trimming cut 3 bases from V and 4 bases from J; bases unmatched to any gene: 2. CDR1 SGDLS and CDR2 YYNGEE come from the germline V gene. The CDR3 length is 14 residues. The CDR3 DNA sequence: TGTGCCAGCAGCGACGGACAGGGGTACAATGAGCAGTTCTTC. Its translation: CASSDGQGYNEQFF. Supplemented by reference TRBV9 and TRBJ2-1, the full variable domain reads DSGVTQTPKHLITATGQRVTLRCSPRSGDLSVYWYQQSLDQGLQFLIQYYNGEERAKGNILERFSAQQFPDLHSELNLSSLELGDSALYFCASSDGQGYNEQFFGPGTRLTVL.

The rearrangement uses TRBV7-9 and TRBJ2-7; no definite D call. V lost 2 bases, J lost 2 bases, and 13 bases lay in between. Looked up from germline, CDR1 is SEHNR and CDR2 is FQNEAQ (reference sequence). The CDR3 covers 15 residues. The CDR3 region has the DNA TGTGCCAGCAGCTTAAGGCCAGGAGACACCTACGAGCAGTACTTC. Its protein is CASSLRPGDTYEQYF. The variable domain in full, with the rest retrieved from reference TRBV7-9 and TRBJ2-7, is DTGVSQNPRHKITKRGQNVTFRCDPISEHNRLYWYRQTLGQGPEFLTYFQNEAQLEKSRLLSDRFSAERPKGSFSTLEIQRTEQGDSAMYLCASSLRPGDTYEQYFGPGTRLTVT.

This rearrangement joins TRBV7-8 to TRBJ2-7; TRBD1 or TRBD2 may be the D gene (5 bases each). Germline V CDR1 and CDR2: SGHVS, FQNEAQ. The CDR3 is 13 residues long. The V end was cut by 9 bases, the J end by 1 base, with 13 bases between. CDR3 in amino acids: CASQGEQSYEQYF. The CDR3, as DNA: TGTGCCAGTCAAGGGGAGCAGTCCTACGAGCAGTACTTC.